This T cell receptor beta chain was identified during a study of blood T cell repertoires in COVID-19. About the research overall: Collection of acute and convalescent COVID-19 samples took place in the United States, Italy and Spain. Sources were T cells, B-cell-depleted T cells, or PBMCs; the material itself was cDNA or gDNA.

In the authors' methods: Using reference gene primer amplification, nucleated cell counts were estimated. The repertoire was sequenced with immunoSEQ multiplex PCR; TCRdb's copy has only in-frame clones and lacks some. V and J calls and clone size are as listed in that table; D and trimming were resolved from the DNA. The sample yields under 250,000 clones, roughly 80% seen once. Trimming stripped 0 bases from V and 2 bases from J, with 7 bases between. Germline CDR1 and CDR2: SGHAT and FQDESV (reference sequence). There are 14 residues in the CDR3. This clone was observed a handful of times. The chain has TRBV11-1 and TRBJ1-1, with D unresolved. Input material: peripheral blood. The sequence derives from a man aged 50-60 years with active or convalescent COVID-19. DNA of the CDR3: TGTGCCAGCAGCTTAGCTGAGATAAACACTGAAGCTTTCTTT. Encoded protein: CASSLAEINTEAFF.